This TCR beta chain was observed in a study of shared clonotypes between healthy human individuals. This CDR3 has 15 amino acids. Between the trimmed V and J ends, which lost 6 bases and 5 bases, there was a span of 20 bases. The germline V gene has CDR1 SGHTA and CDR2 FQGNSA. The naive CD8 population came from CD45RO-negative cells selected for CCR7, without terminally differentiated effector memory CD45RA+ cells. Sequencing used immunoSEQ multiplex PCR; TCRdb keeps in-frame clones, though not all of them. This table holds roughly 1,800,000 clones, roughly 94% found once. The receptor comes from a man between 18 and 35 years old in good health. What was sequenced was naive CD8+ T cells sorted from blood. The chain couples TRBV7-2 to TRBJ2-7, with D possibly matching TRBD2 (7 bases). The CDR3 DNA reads TGTGCCAGCAGTCTCGGGGGGCTAGCTGGGCACGAGCAGTACTTC. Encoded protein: CASSLGGLAGHEQYF.